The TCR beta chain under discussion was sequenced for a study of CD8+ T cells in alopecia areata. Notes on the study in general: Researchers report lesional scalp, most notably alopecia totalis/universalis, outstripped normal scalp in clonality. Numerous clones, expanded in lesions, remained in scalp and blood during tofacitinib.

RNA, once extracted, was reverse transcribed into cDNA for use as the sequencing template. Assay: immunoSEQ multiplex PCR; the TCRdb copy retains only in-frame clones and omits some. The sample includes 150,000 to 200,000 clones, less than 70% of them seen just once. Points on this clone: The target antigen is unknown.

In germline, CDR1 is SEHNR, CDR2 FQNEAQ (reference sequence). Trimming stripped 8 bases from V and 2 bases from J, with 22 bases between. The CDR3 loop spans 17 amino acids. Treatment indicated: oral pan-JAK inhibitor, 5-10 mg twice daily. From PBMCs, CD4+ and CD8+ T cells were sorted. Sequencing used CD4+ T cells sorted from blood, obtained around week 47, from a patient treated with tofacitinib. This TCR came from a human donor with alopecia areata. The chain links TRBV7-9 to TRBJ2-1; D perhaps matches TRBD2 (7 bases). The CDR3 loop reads CASDLTQGRGTYNEQFF. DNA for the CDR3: TGTGCCAGCGATTTAACCCAGGGGCGGGGGACCTACAATGAGCAGTTCTTC. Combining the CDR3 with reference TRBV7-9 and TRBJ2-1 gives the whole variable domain DTGVSQNPRHKITKRGQNVTFRCDPISEHNRLYWYRQTLGQGPEFLTYFQNEAQLEKSRLLSDRFSAERPKGSFSTLEIQRTEQGDSAMYLCASDLTQGRGTYNEQFFGPGTRLTVL.